This TCR beta chain is from a study of blood T cell repertoires in COVID-19. Background on the study: Acute and convalescent COVID-19 specimens originated in the United States, Italy and Spain. PBMCs, B-cell-depleted T cells, or T cells provided the cDNA or gDNA that made up the material.

Source study methods: It was from reference gene primer amplification that nucleated cell counts were estimated. Only in-frame clones appear in the TCRdb table, and some are missing; sequencing was by immunoSEQ multiplex PCR. The V and J calls and clone size come from that table; D and trimming were worked out from the DNA. The sample shows 65,000 to 70,000 clones, around 83% of them seen only once. Germline CDR1 is KGHSH and CDR2 is LQKENI. This CDR3 spans 14 amino acids. V was clipped by 3 bases and J by 15 bases, with 18 bases between them. The TCR originated in a man between 45 and 60 years old with acute or convalescent COVID-19. The chain carries TRBV18 and TRBJ1-6; weak D call: TRBD1 (5 bases). Sequenced material: peripheral blood. CDR3 coding DNA: TGTGCCAGCTCACCGGGGCAGGCTCGTGCTTTCCTCCACTTT. It translates to CASSPGQARAFLHF.